This TCR beta chain was identified during a study of T cell clonality in common variable immunodeficiency. Sequencing was performed with immunoSEQ multiplex PCR; in TCRdb, only in-frame clones are kept and a portion is missing. This sample shows 50,000 to 55,000 clones and no singletons; roughly 1.8% rests with the ten largest. Patients and controls were mostly of Caucasian heritage. This clone was seen ten or more times. The read ends 3 residues shy of where the CDR3 ends; the end is completed using the germline J gene. CDR1 SGHNT and CDR2 YYREEE come from the germline V gene (reference sequence). V lost 4 bases to trimming and J lost 4 bases, with 13 bases between them. This CDR3 contains 14 residues.

This TCR was sampled from a person aged 18 to 75 in good health. The chain carries TRBV5-4 and TRBJ2-3, with D tentatively TRBD2 (6 bases). The source material was peripheral blood mononuclear cells. The CDR3 is CASSNGGEADTQYF. The CDR3 bases that were read are TGTGCCAGCAGCAACGGGGGTGAAGCAGATACG.